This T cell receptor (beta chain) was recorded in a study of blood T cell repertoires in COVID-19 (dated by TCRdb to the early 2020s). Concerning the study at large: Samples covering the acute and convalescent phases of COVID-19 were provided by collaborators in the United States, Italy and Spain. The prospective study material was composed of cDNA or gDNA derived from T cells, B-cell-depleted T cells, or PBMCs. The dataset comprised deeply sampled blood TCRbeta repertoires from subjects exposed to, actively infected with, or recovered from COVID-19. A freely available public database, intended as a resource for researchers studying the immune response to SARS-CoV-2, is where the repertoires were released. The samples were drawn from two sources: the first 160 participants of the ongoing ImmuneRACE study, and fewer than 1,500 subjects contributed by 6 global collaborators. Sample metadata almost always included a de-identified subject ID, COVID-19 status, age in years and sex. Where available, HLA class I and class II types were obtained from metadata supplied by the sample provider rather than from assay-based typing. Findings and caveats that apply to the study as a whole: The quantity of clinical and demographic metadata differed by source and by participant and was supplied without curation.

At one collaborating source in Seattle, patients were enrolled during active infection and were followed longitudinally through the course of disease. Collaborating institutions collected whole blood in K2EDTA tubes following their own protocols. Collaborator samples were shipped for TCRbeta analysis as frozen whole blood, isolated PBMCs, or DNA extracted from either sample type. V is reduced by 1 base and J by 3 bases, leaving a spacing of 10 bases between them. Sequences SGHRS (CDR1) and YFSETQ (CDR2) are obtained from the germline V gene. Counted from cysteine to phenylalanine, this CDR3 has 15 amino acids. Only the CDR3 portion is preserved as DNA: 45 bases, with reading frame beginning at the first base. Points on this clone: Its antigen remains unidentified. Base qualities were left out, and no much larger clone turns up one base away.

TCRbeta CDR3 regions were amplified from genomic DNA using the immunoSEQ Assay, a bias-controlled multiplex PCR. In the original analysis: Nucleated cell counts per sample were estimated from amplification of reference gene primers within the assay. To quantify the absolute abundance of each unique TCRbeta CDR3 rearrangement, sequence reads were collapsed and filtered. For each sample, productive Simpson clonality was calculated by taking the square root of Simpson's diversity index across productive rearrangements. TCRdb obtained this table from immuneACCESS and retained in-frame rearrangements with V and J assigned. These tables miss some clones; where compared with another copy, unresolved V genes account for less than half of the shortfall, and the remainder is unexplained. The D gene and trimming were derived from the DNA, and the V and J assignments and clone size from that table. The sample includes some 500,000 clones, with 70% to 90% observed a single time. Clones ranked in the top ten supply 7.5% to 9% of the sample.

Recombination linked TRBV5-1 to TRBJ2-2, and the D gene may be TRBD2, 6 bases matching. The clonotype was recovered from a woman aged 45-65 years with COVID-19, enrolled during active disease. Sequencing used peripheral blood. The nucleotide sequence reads TGCGCCAGCAGCTTGTCGGACTACTACACCGGGGAGCTGTTTTTT. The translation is CASSLSDYYTGELFF.